The TCR beta chain under discussion was sequenced for a study of technical replicates of blood from a few donors. Profiled with immunoSEQ multiplex PCR; TCRdb holds only in-frame clones, not every one. The sample lists 81,000 or so clones, 90% to 97% occurring once. The germline V gene encodes CDR1 KGHSH and CDR2 LQKENI. Trimming left V 2 bases short and J 4 bases short, with 12 bases between. This CDR3 contains 15 residues. The genes are TRBV18 and TRBJ2-1, with TRBD1 as a possible D gene (5 bases). The TCR originated in a human donor in good health. The sequenced material came from T cells isolated from PBMCs. The CDR3 DNA sequence: TGTGCCAGCTCACCAGACCGGCAGGGATACAATGAGCAGTTCTTC. It encodes CASSPDRQGYNEQFF.